The next 29 T cell receptor beta chains were all read from a single sample in a study of shared clonotypes between healthy human individuals. Sequencing used immunoSEQ multiplex PCR; TCRdb keeps in-frame clones, though not all of them. This sample carries fewer than 1.8 million clones, just under 99% of them seen once, and the ten largest clones take around 0.38%. Sample: naive CD4+ T cells sorted from blood. The sample's subset: CD45RA+ positively selected. Receptors originate from a man under 40 in good health.

This clone showed up just once. The chain joins TRBV5-6 to TRBJ2-7; D might be TRBD1 (6 bases). Germline V gives CDR1 SGHDT, CDR2 YYEEEE. There are 14 residues in the CDR3. Deletions cut 0 bases from V and 2 bases from J, with 9 bases between. The CDR3 spells CASSLEDSTYEQYF. The CDR3 DNA is TGTGCCAGCAGCTTGGAGGACAGCACCTACGAGCAGTACTTC.

The gene calls are TRBV10-2 and TRBJ2-7; possibly TRBD1 for D (6 bases). The CDR3 length is 15 residues. Germline CDR1 reads WSHSY; CDR2 reads SAAADI. V was clipped by 4 bases and J by 1 base, with 14 bases between them. Here the CDR3 reads CASSVQGMESYEQYF. DNA for the CDR3: TGCGCCAGCAGTGTACAGGGAATGGAATCCTACGAGCAGTACTTC.

The V gene is TRBV9, the J gene TRBJ1-1; TRBD1 aligns across 7 bases. This CDR3 is built from 14 residues. Germline CDR1 reads SGDLS; CDR2 reads YYNGEE. Trimming removed 4 bases from V and 6 bases from J; junction bases left unmatched: 9. The CDR3 sequence is CASSSTGQKAEAFF. CDR3 coding DNA: TGTGCCAGCAGCTCCACGGGACAGAAGGCTGAAGCTTTCTTT.

This clone was detected once. This chain links TRBV19 with TRBJ2-1; D perhaps matches TRBD2 (6 bases). Trimming removed 3 bases from V and 7 bases from J, with 13 bases in between. Germline CDR1 LNHDA, CDR2 SQIVND (reference sequence). The CDR3 is 14 residues long. CDR3 DNA sequence: TGTGCCAGTAGTATTCCGGGAGTAGGAAATGAGCAGTTCTTC. It codes for CASSIPGVGNEQFF.

The J gene is TRBJ2-7, the V gene TRBV9; 14 positions agree with TRBD2. CDR3 size: 16 residues. Germline assignment: CDR1 SGDLS and CDR2 YYNGEE. With V trimmed by 3 bases and J by 4 bases, 6 bases remained unmatched. This chain's CDR3 is CASSAGTSGSLYEQYF. The CDR3, as DNA: TGTGCCAGCAGCGCCGGGACTAGCGGGAGTCTGTACGAGCAGTACTTC.

This chain links TRBV5-1 with TRBJ1-2; TRBD1 agrees at 10 bases. CDR3 length equals 13 residues. Germline trimming cut 7 bases from V and 5 bases from J; bases unmatched to any gene: 5. Germline assignment: CDR1 SGHRS and CDR2 YFSETQ. The CDR3 bases are TGCGCCAGCGGCGGGACAGGGGCTTATGGCTACACCTTC. Translating it yields CASGGTGAYGYTF.

This sequence joins TRBV10-3 and TRBJ2-7; perhaps TRBD2 as D (5 bases). Trimming pared 2 bases from V and 2 bases from J, leaving 7 bases between. The germline V gene has CDR1 ENHRY and CDR2 SYGVKD. The CDR3 consists of 13 residues. The CDR3 bases are TGTGCCATCAGTGAGATCGGGGCCTACGAGCAGTACTTC. This sequence encodes CAISEIGAYEQYF.

The V call is TRBV6-6, the J call TRBJ1-2; D not resolved. Trimming removed 0 bases from V and 5 bases from J, with 10 bases in between. This CDR3 has 14 amino acids. Germline CDR1 MNHNY, CDR2 SVGAGI (reference sequence). The CDR3 protein is CASSYSAGQYGYTF. In DNA, the CDR3 is TGTGCCAGCAGTTACTCCGCAGGTCAATATGGCTACACCTTC.

V usage is TRBV7-2 and J usage is TRBJ2-1; 8 bases fit TRBD2. The trim removed 2 bases at V and 0 bases at J, leaving 6 bases unmatched. CDR1 and CDR2 (germline): SGHTA, FQGNSA. The CDR3 runs 17 residues. CDR3 region: CASSLYPGGASYNEQFF. CDR3 nucleotide sequence: TGTGCCAGCAGCTTATACCCGGGAGGGGCCTCCTACAATGAGCAGTTCTTC. The full variable domain, with the rest looked up from reference TRBV7-2 and TRBJ2-1, is GAGVSQSPSNKVTEKGKDVELRCDPISGHTALYWYRQSLGQGLEFLIYFQGNSAPDKSGLPSDRFSAERTGGSVSTLTIQRTQQEDSAVYLCASSLYPGGASYNEQFFGPGTRLTVL.

The chain joins TRBV19 to TRBJ2-1, with D uncertain. The CDR3 extends over 15 amino acids. CDR1 LNHDA and CDR2 SQIVND come from the germline V gene (reference sequence). The V end lost 6 bases, the J end lost 6 bases, and 18 bases lay between the germline ends. This chain's CDR3 is CASREGPIPTNEQFF. CDR3 DNA sequence: TGTGCCAGTAGGGAAGGACCGATCCCAACCAATGAGCAGTTCTTC.

On this clone: The junction does not match germline at one end; this may be a read error. The gene calls are TRBV7-7 and TRBJ2-3, with D perhaps matching TRBD1 or TRBD2 (5 bases each). The length of the CDR3 is 16 residues. Per germline, CDR1 SSHAT and CDR2 FNYEAQ (reference sequence). The DNA for the CDR3 is TGTGCTAGCAGCTTAGGGACCCCCCCCAGCACAGATGCGCAGTATTTT. It translates to CASSLGTPPSTDAQYF. The full variable domain, completed using reference TRBV7-7 and TRBJ2-3, is GAGVSQSPRYKVTKRGQDVTLRCDPISSHATLYWYQQALGQGPEFLTYFNYEAQPDKSGLPSDRFSAERPEGSISTLTIQRTEQRDSAMYRCASSLGTPPSTDAQYFGPGTRLTVL.

V is TRBV7-2 and J is TRBJ1-2; D is undetermined. The CDR3 contains 16 residues. Trimming pared 2 bases from V and 5 bases from J, leaving 18 bases between. Germline V gene lookup returns CDR1 SGHTA and CDR2 FQGNSA. CDR3 nucleotide sequence: TGTGCCAGCAGCTTAAACAAACAGCCTTTCGGTTATGGCTACACCTTC. Residues: CASSLNKQPFGYGYTF.

The chain links TRBV11-2 to TRBJ2-7; D remains ambiguous. This CDR3 is 10 amino acids long. With 3 bases removed from V and 5 bases from J, the gap between germline ends came to 2 bases. The germline V gene encodes CDR1 SGHAT and CDR2 FQNNGV. The CDR3 region is CASSFDEQYF. CDR3 sequence (DNA): TGTGCCAGCAGCTTTGACGAGCAGTACTTC.

This chain uses TRBV4-1 with TRBJ2-1; 7 bases are shared with TRBD2. Per germline, CDR1 MGHRA and CDR2 YSYEKL. The CDR3 consists of 16 residues. V dropped 1 base and J dropped 8; count of bases not matched to a gene: 11. In nucleotides, the CDR3 is TGCGCCAGCAGCCAAGGTTTTGCGGGAGTTAGGGATGAGCAGTTCTTC. Protein: CASSQGFAGVRDEQFF.

The V call is TRBV15, the J call TRBJ2-3; 12 bases are a match to TRBD2. The CDR3 has 19 residues. With V trimmed by 1 base and J by 5 bases, 13 bases remained unmatched. Germline lookup yields CDR1 LNHNV and CDR2 YYDKDF (reference sequence). The CDR3 sequence: CATSRGWGARLAGEDTQYF. The CDR3 DNA reads TGTGCCACCAGCAGAGGCTGGGGGGCGCGACTAGCGGGAGAAGATACGCAGTATTTT.

As regards this clone: Within the sample, other DNA sequences also encode this same CDR3. V is TRBV28 and J is TRBJ1-5, with D unresolved. Germline CDR1 and CDR2: MDHEN and SYDVKM. V gave up 6 bases and J gave up 0 bases, with 6 bases separating them. The CDR3 sequence is 13 residues long. CDR3 DNA sequence: TGTGCCAGCAGAGGATATAGCAATCAGCCCCAGCATTTT. As protein: CASRGYSNQPQHF.

The chain couples TRBV4-2 to TRBJ2-7, with 8 positions matching TRBD1. The germline CDR1 and CDR2 sequences are LGHNA and YNFKEQ. This CDR3 contains 14 residues. After removal of 5 bases from V and 0 bases from J, the junction contained 3 bases not matched to a gene. The DNA of the CDR3 is TGTGCCAGCAGCTCTACAGGGGGCTCCTACGAGCAGTACTTC. Amino acid sequence: CASSSTGGSYEQYF.

V gene TRBV28 combines with J gene TRBJ1-1, with a possible D match to TRBD1 (5 bases). The CDR3 runs 14 residues. Trimming took 10 bases from V and 0 from J, leaving 15 bases between them. Germline CDR1 and CDR2: MDHEN and SYDVKM. CDR3 nucleotide sequence: TGTGCCATTGCGAGGACAATGATGAACACTGAAGCTTTCTTT. Residues: CAIARTMMNTEAFF.

The J gene is TRBJ2-6, the V gene TRBV11-3, with 7 bases identical to TRBD1. This CDR3 is 14 amino acids long. V gave up 1 base and J gave up 12 bases; unmatched junction bases: 6. CDR1 is SGHNT, CDR2 YENEEA, per germline. The CDR3 loop is CASSLVGTDGVLTF. The CDR3 DNA follows: TGTGCCAGCAGCTTAGTTGGGACAGACGGCGTCCTGACTTTC.

The chain carries TRBV28 and TRBJ2-5; D might be TRBD2 (6 bases). V was cut by 5 bases and J by 2 bases, with 15 bases left in between. The CDR3 sequence is 15 residues long. Germline V gene lookup returns CDR1 MDHEN and CDR2 SYDVKM. CDR3 sequence: CASSLTPGEQETQYF. CDR3 coding DNA: TGTGCCAGCAGTCTCACGCCGGGGGAACAAGAGACCCAGTACTTC.

CDR3 residues: CASSQDAGVRQETQYF. DNA of the CDR3: TGTGCCAGCAGCCAAGATGCGGGGGTTCGGCAAGAGACCCAGTACTTC. The rearrangement uses TRBV14 and TRBJ2-5; TRBD2 matches at 7 bases. Germline V CDR1 and CDR2: SGHDN, FVKESK. This CDR3 comprises 16 residues. The V gene end was trimmed by 0 bases and the J gene end by 2 bases; junction bases not matched to a gene: 6.

The chain uses TRBV5-1 and TRBJ2-7, with D perhaps matching TRBD1 (6 bases). The CDR3 runs 16 residues. Germline CDR1 SGHRS, CDR2 YFSETQ. V was shortened by 1 base and J by 5 bases, with 19 bases between the two germline ends. The CDR3 here is CASSLNLGQRSDEQYF. The CDR3 coding sequence is TGCGCCAGCAGCTTGAATTTAGGACAGCGGTCCGACGAGCAGTACTTC.

The rearrangement uses TRBV6-5 and TRBJ1-3; 11 bases fit TRBD1. Germline V CDR1 and CDR2: MNHEY, SVGAGI. With 2 bases clipped from V and 3 bases from J, the junction kept 3 bases outside the gene matches. The CDR3 loop spans 16 amino acids. The CDR3: CASSYGQGALGNTIYF. For the CDR3, the DNA is TGTGCCAGCAGTTACGGACAGGGGGCGCTTGGAAACACCATATATTTT.

The chain uses TRBV5-1 and TRBJ2-2; D tentatively reads TRBD1 or TRBD2 (5 bases each). The germline gives CDR1 SGHRS, CDR2 YFSETQ. The CDR3 contains 16 residues. V lost 0 bases to trimming and J lost 5 bases, with 14 bases between them. The CDR3 DNA sequence: TGCGCCAGCAGCTTGGTTGGGGGAGTGCGAACCGGGGAGCTGTTTTTT. Its protein is CASSLVGGVRTGELFF.

About this clone itself: A junction boundary mismatches the germline segment, possibly from a read error. The chain couples TRBV2 to TRBJ1-2; D perhaps matches TRBD1 (6 bases). Germline V lookup: CDR1 SNHLY, CDR2 FYNNEI. The CDR3 has 12 amino acids. CDR3 DNA sequence: TGTGCCAGCAGTGAAGGGACCACATGGGGGGCTTTC. This codes for CASSEGTTWGAF.

This sequence joins TRBV28 and TRBJ1-5; D is uncertain. CDR3 length equals 13 residues. Germline values: CDR1 MDHEN, CDR2 SYDVKM. Trimming cost V 6 bases and J 6 bases, with 12 bases left between them. CDR3: CASRLLGSQPQHF. The CDR3 DNA sequence: TGTGCCAGCAGGCTCTTAGGGAGTCAGCCCCAGCATTTT.

This clone appeared once. The rearrangement joins TRBV7-2 to TRBJ2-5; D might be TRBD2 (6 bases). Germline V lookup: CDR1 SGHTA, CDR2 FQGNSA. V shed 5 bases and J shed 5 bases, with 9 bases lying between them. The length of the CDR3 is 12 residues. In nucleotides, the CDR3 is TGTGCCAGCAGCCATGCGGGGGAGACCCAGTACTTC. It translates to CASSHAGETQYF.

V is TRBV10-3 and J is TRBJ2-5; 9 bases agree with TRBD1. CDR3 length equals 17 residues. In germline, CDR1 is ENHRY, CDR2 SYGVKD. V shed 2 bases, J shed 5 bases, and the junction held 12 bases outside the gene matches. Here the CDR3 reads CAISEPSPGDRDETQYF. For the CDR3, the DNA is TGTGCCATCAGTGAGCCTTCACCGGGGGACAGGGATGAGACCCAGTACTTC.

This clone was found once. The chain employs TRBV15 and TRBJ1-5, with D unclear. Per the germline V gene, CDR1 is LNHNV and CDR2 is YYDKDF (reference sequence). This CDR3 is built from 16 residues. The ends were cut back, 5 bases at V and 0 bases at J, with 14 bases in the middle. The CDR3 loop is CATSRGSGNSNQPQHF. The CDR3 DNA reads TGTGCCACCAGCCGTGGTTCCGGAAATAGCAATCAGCCCCAGCATTTT.